Presented here are 11 T cell receptor beta chains from one specimen sequenced in a study of T cell changes during pregnancy in multiple sclerosis. Repertoires were generated with immunoSEQ multiplex PCR, while TCRdb's copy carries only in-frame clones and drops some. The sample gives fewer than 70,000 clones, roughly 90% of which show up once; roughly 2.7% is in the top ten. Specimen: peripheral blood, collected in the second trimester of pregnancy. All receptors derive from a female donor in good health, enrolled as a control in a pregnancy study.

The chain recombines TRBV2 with TRBJ1-2; D not certain. The CDR3 extends over 10 amino acids. V lost 10 bases, J lost 8 bases, and 11 bases lay in between. CDR1 is SNHLY, CDR2 FYNNEI, per germline. CDR3 region: CATGGEGYTF. In DNA, the CDR3 is TGTGCCACAGGTGGCGAGGGCTACACCTTC.

Only one count was recorded for this clone. V is TRBV7-6 and J is TRBJ2-7, with 8 bases aligning to TRBD2. CDR1 is SGHVS and CDR2 is FNYEAQ in the germline V gene. V was pared by 4 bases and J by 2 bases, with 10 bases of the junction left unmatched. This CDR3 comprises 16 residues. The CDR3 DNA reads as TGTGCCAGCAGCTCCCCGGGGGGGCTGGGGACCTACGAGCAGTACTTC. Amino acids: CASSSPGGLGTYEQYF.

The chain joins TRBV7-3 to TRBJ2-4; the D is unclear. There are 13 residues in the CDR3. V dropped 5 bases and J dropped 8 bases, with 13 bases sitting between them. CDR1 is SGHTA and CDR2 is FQGTGA in the germline V gene. The CDR3 DNA reads TGTGCCAGCAGCCCTCCCCCGCCGGACATTCAGTACTTC. Protein: CASSPPPPDIQYF.

J is TRBJ2-7 and V is TRBV7-2, with no clear D. The V and J ends lost 5 bases and 0 bases respectively, with 17 bases between them. The CDR3 has 16 residues. The V gene's germline CDR1 is SGHTA and CDR2 FQGNSA. The CDR3 sequence: CASSILDTIHSYEQYF. As DNA, the CDR3 is TGTGCCAGCAGCATTCTAGATACGATTCACTCCTACGAGCAGTACTTC.

The chain employs TRBV9 and TRBJ2-1; the match to TRBD2 covers 14 bases. Germline loops: CDR1 SGDLS, CDR2 YYNGEE. The CDR3 consists of 17 residues. Germline trimming cut 4 bases from V and 8 bases from J; bases unmatched to any gene: 11. The CDR3 protein is CASSRRSGTSGSYEQFF. Written as DNA, the CDR3 is TGTGCCAGCAGCCGTAGGTCCGGGACTAGCGGGAGTTATGAGCAGTTCTTC.

The table lists this clone with a count of one. This chain connects TRBV10-3 to TRBJ1-2; TRBD1 matches 8 bases. The junction had 0 bases not matched to a gene; V was cut back by 1 base and J by 5 bases. CDR1 and CDR2 (germline): ENHRY, SYGVKD. The CDR3 covers 13 residues. CDR3 protein: CAISEWTGYGYTF. DNA for the CDR3: TGTGCCATCAGTGAGTGGACAGGGTATGGCTACACCTTC.

The genes are TRBV5-6 and TRBJ1-2; D is undetermined. The V and J ends lost 5 bases and 9 bases respectively, with 8 bases between them. CDR1 SGHDT and CDR2 YYEEEE come from the germline V gene. The CDR3 is made up of 10 amino acids. The CDR3 sequence is CASRPIRYTF. The CDR3 DNA reads as TGTGCCAGCAGACCTATACGCTACACCTTC.

The J gene is TRBJ2-1, the V gene TRBV5-8; D not resolved. The length of the CDR3 is 14 residues. Trimming took 0 bases from V and 1 from J, leaving 5 bases between them. Germline V gene sequence: CDR1 SGHTS, CDR2 YDEGEE. DNA for the CDR3: TGTGCCAGCAGCTTGGCCGGTTCCTACAATGAGCAGTTCTTC. Translation gives CASSLAGSYNEQFF.

The V and J genes are TRBV14 and TRBJ2-1, with TRBD2 matching 10 bases. The CDR3 sequence is 17 residues long. The germline CDR1 and CDR2 sequences are SGHDN and FVKESK. Trimming cost V 1 base and J 4 bases; bases outside gene matches: 7. This CDR3 reads CASSQALLAGTYNEQFF. The DNA for the CDR3 is TGTGCCAGCAGCCAAGCCCTACTAGCGGGAACATACAATGAGCAGTTCTTC.

The chain uses TRBV11-3 and TRBJ2-6, with 10 bases fitting TRBD1. There are 16 residues in the CDR3. V shed 4 bases and J 4 bases; nucleotides not matched to a gene: 4. Germline values: CDR1 SGHNT, CDR2 YENEEA. The CDR3 reads CASSSTGGGGANVLTF. The CDR3 nucleotides read TGTGCCAGCAGCTCGACAGGGGGCGGGGGGGCCAACGTCCTGACTTTC. The whole variable domain, remainder taken from reference TRBV11-3 and TRBJ2-6, is EAGVVQSPRYKIIEKKQPVAFWCNPISGHNTLYWYLQNLGQGPELLIRYENEEAVDDSQLPKDRFSAERLKGVDSTLKIQPAELGDSAVYLCASSSTGGGGANVLTFGAGSRLTVL.

The chain combines TRBV7-9 with TRBJ2-1; TRBD2 aligns across 15 bases. Germline-derived CDR1 and CDR2 are SEHNR and FQNEAQ (reference sequence). The CDR3 runs to 16 residues. The trim removed 4 bases at V and 7 bases at J, leaving 5 bases unmatched. CDR3 in DNA: TGTGCCAGCAGCTACACAGGACTAGCGGGAGGGAATGAGCAGTTCTTC. Its protein product is CASSYTGLAGGNEQFF. Full variable domain (missing parts from reference TRBV7-9 and TRBJ2-1): DTGVSQNPRHKITKRGQNVTFRCDPISEHNRLYWYRQTLGQGPEFLTYFQNEAQLEKSRLLSDRFSAERPKGSFSTLEIQRTEQGDSAMYLCASSYTGLAGGNEQFFGPGTRLTVL.